These 10 T cell receptor beta chains came from one sample sequenced in a study of T cell repertoires in cytomegalovirus infection. TCRdb re-analysed the reads in MiXCR, keeping a single row per CDR3 protein. The table includes around 250,000 distinct CDR3 sequences, about 18% detected once. Sequencing used CD8+ T cells from PBMCs. The receptors here all came from a human donor in good health (CMV status not recorded). Some clones in this sample may be carry-over from other donors' samples.

The genes are TRBV4-1 and TRBJ2-7, with TRBD2 matching over 7 bases. Germline lookup yields CDR1 MGHRA and CDR2 YSYEKL. Trimming cost V 1 base and J 3 bases; bases outside gene matches: 6. The CDR3 is 15 amino acids. Here the CDR3 DNA reads TGCGCCAGCAGCCAAGCGGCTAGCGGAGTCTACGAGCAGTACTTC. Translated, it gives CASSQAASGVYEQYF.

The genes are TRBV7-2 and TRBJ2-5, with a possible D match to TRBD2 (6 bases). The CDR3 totals 15 residues. CDR1 is SGHTA, CDR2 FQGNSA, per germline. The germline V and J ends were trimmed by 1 base and 5 bases, with 14 bases remaining between them. CDR3 sequence (DNA): TGTGCCAGCAGCTTAGGCGCAGGGACTTCGGAGACCCAGTACTTC. Amino acid sequence: CASSLGAGTSETQYF.

A few counts support this clonotype. V usage is TRBV9 and J usage is TRBJ1-2; no firm D call. Germline V gene sequence: CDR1 SGDLS, CDR2 YYNGEE. This CDR3 spans 12 amino acids. Trimming shortened V by 5 bases and J by 5 bases, and 10 bases separated the two germline ends. CDR3 DNA sequence: TGTGCCAGCAGGGAAACAGCATATGGCTACACCTTC. Protein product: CASRETAYGYTF.

This clonotype was observed a few times. This sequence joins TRBV4-1 and TRBJ2-1; D is tentatively TRBD1 or TRBD2 (5 bases each). The V end was cut by 0 bases, the J end by 6 bases, with 12 bases between. The germline V gene encodes CDR1 MGHRA and CDR2 YSYEKL. The CDR3 is 15 residues long. CDR3 loop: CASSQDRGTANEQFF. In nucleotides, the CDR3 is TGCGCCAGCAGCCAAGATCGGGGCACCGCCAATGAGCAGTTCTTC.

Worth noting for this clonotype: Its ends do not fully match the called genes, so a read error is possible. This sequence joins TRBV4-3 and TRBJ2-3, with D possibly matching TRBD2 (7 bases). In germline, CDR1 is LGHNA, CDR2 YSLEER. The CDR3 is 14 residues long. The CDR3 here is CASSWGGSTDAQYF. CDR3 DNA: TGCGCCAGCAGCTGGGGGGGCAGCACAGATGCGCAGTATTTT.

The chain recombines TRBV11-2 with TRBJ2-1; D might be TRBD2 (5 bases). The CDR3 length is 19 residues. Germline V gene data show CDR1 as SGHAT and CDR2 as FQNNGV. Trimming shortened V by 0 bases and J by 3 bases, and 21 bases separated the two germline ends. The CDR3: CASSLDQSRAERYYNEQFF. The CDR3 DNA sequence: TGTGCCAGCAGCTTAGATCAGAGCCGAGCGGAGAGGTACTACAATGAGCAGTTCTTC.

This clonotype was counted only a few times. The chain is built from TRBV4-2 and TRBJ2-5, with D possibly being TRBD1 or TRBD2 (5 bases each). The V end was cut by 3 bases, the J end by 5 bases, with 7 bases between. Germline V gives CDR1 LGHNA, CDR2 YNFKEQ. The CDR3 is made up of 12 amino acids. The CDR3 nucleotides are TGTGCCAGCAGCCAGGGACCCGAGACCCAGTACTTC. It encodes CASSQGPETQYF.

The CDR3 sequence: CASGPGGTGELFF. The CDR3 DNA reads TGTGCCAGCGGACCGGGGGGCACCGGGGAGCTGTTTTTT. The chain joins TRBV6-5 to TRBJ2-2; 7 bases are a match to TRBD2. The junction had 4 bases not matched to a gene; V was cut back by 8 bases and J by 4 bases. Looked up from germline, CDR1 is MNHEY and CDR2 is SVGAGI. There are 13 residues in the CDR3.

This clonotype occurred many times. The J gene is TRBJ2-3, the V gene TRBV7-2, with 10 bases fitting TRBD2. Losses at the gene ends were 5 bases for V and 2 bases for J; bases not matched to a gene: 19. Germline assignment: CDR1 SGHTA and CDR2 FQGNSA. The CDR3 extends over 20 amino acids. The chain's CDR3 is CASSLPYEAGGSYLTDTQYF. The DNA for the CDR3 is TGTGCCAGCAGCCTCCCGTACGAAGCGGGGGGGTCATATCTCACAGATACGCAGTATTTT. Full variable domain (missing parts from reference TRBV7-2 and TRBJ2-3): GAGVSQSPSNKVTEKGKDVELRCDPISGHTALYWYRQSLGQGLEFLIYFQGNSAPDKSGLPSDRFSAERTGGSVSTLTIQRTQQEDSAVYLCASSLPYEAGGSYLTDTQYFGPGTRLTVL.

This clonotype has at least ten counts. This rearrangement joins TRBV9 to TRBJ1-1; a possible D gene is TRBD1 (5 bases). The CDR3 covers 15 residues. CDR1 is SGDLS and CDR2 is YYNGEE in the germline V gene. Trimming removed 3 bases from V and 1 base from J, with 13 bases in between. This CDR3 reads CASSASGTGNTEAFF. The CDR3 nucleotides are TGTGCCAGCAGCGCGTCCGGGACCGGGAACACTGAAGCTTTCTTT.